This T cell receptor beta chain emerged from a study of blood T cell repertoires in COVID-19. Across the whole study: Donors in the United States, Italy and Spain gave samples during acute or convalescent COVID-19. The cDNA or gDNA used as material had been derived from T cells, B-cell-depleted T cells, or PBMCs.

Authors' analysis steps: Using reference gene primer amplification, nucleated cell counts were estimated. Clones were read by immunoSEQ multiplex PCR, and TCRdb kept only the in-frame ones, dropping some. That table is the source of V, J and clone size, and D and trimming were worked out from the DNA. This table has about 380,000 clones, around 89% appearing once. The CDR3 has 14 amino acids. Germline CDR1 SGHRS, CDR2 YFSETQ. V was shortened by 0 bases and J by 4 bases, with 11 bases between the two germline ends. Specimen: peripheral blood. The clonotype was recovered from a man aged 35-49 years with acute or convalescent COVID-19. The chain couples TRBV5-1 to TRBJ2-7, with a weak D call TRBD1 (5 bases). The CDR3 nucleotides are TGCGCCAGCAGCTTGGACCAAGCAGGGTACGAGCAGTACTTC. Amino acids: CASSLDQAGYEQYF.